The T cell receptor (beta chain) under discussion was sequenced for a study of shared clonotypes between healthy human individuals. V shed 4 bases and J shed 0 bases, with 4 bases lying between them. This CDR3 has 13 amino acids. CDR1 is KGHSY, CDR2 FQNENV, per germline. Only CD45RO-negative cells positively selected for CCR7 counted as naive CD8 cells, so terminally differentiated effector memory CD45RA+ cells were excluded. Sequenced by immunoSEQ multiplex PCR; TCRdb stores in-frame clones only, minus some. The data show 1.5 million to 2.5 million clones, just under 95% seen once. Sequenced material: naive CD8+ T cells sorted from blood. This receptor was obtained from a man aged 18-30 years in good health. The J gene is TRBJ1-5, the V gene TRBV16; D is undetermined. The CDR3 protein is CASSRNSNQPQHF. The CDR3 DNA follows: TGTGCCAGCAGCCGAAATAGCAATCAGCCCCAGCATTTT.